The sequence of this T cell receptor beta chain was determined in a study of T cell responses to AZD1222 COVID-19 vaccine. General study points: Sampling captured repertoires only after the peak T cell response. A mostly white British donor set with more females was recruited, and clonal diversity was possibly underestimated. The reported proportion of spike-specific TCRs targeting unmutated variant regions was nearly half.

The study pooled second doses at about 4 or about 12 weeks. This table comes from immunoSEQ multiplex PCR, and its TCRdb copy is limited to in-frame clones, with some not included. There are some 150,000 clones in the sample; 85% to 90% occur only once, and 4% to 5.5% lies in the top ten. This clone was detected only a few times. Its cognate antigen is unknown. The specimen comprised peripheral blood, sampled 28 days after the second AZD1222 dose. The receptor was isolated from an adult who received the AZD1222 COVID-19 vaccine.

The DNA for the CDR3 is TGTGCCAGCATCTTCAGGGGTGGTGGAAACACCATATATTTT. It encodes CASIFRGGGNTIYF. The chain employs TRBV7-9 and TRBJ1-3, with D maybe TRBD1 (6 bases). Germline V gene lookup returns CDR1 SEHNR and CDR2 FQNEAQ (reference sequence). This CDR3 is built from 14 residues. V was clipped by 7 bases and J by 3 bases, with 13 bases between them.